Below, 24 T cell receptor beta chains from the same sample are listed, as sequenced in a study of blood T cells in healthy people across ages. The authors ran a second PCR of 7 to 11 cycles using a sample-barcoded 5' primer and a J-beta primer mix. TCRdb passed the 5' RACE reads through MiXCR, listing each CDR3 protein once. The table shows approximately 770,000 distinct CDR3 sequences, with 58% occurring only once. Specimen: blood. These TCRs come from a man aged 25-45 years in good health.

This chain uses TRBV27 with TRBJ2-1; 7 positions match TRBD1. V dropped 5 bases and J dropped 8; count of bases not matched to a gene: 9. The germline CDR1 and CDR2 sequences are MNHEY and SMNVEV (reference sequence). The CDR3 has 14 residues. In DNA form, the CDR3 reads TGTGCCAGCAGTGTTGGCAGGGGGTTCGATGAGCAGTTCTTC. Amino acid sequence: CASSVGRGFDEQFF.

The CDR3 spells CSPRGPETYNEQFF. The DNA of the CDR3 is TGCAGTCCAAGGGGACCGGAAACCTACAATGAGCAGTTCTTC. V is TRBV20-1 and J is TRBJ2-1; TRBD1 or TRBD2 may be the D gene (5 bases each). V dropped 8 bases and J dropped 2 bases, with 16 bases sitting between them. Germline loops: CDR1 DFQATT, CDR2 SNEGSKA (reference sequence). The CDR3 runs to 14 residues.

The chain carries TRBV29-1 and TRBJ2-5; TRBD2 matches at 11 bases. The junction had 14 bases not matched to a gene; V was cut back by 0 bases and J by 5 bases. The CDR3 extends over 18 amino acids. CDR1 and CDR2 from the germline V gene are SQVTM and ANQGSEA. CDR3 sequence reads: CSVEEVGTSGRDRETQYF. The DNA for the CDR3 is TGCAGCGTTGAAGAAGTTGGTACTAGCGGGAGAGATAGGGAGACCCAGTACTTC. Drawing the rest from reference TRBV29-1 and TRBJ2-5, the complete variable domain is SAVISQKPSRDICQRGTSLTIQCQVDSQVTMMFWYRQQPGQSLTLIATANQGSEATYESGFVIDKFPISRPNLTFSTLTVSNMSPEDSSIYLCSVEEVGTSGRDRETQYFGPGTRLLVL.

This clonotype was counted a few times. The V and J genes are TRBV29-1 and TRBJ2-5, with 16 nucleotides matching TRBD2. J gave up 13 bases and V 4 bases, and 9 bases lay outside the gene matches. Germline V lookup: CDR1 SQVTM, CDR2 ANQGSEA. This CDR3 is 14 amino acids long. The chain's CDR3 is CSVAGTSGRAHPYF. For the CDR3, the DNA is TGCAGCGTTGCGGGGACTAGCGGGAGGGCGCACCCGTACTTC. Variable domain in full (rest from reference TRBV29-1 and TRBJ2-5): SAVISQKPSRDICQRGTSLTIQCQVDSQVTMMFWYRQQPGQSLTLIATANQGSEATYESGFVIDKFPISRPNLTFSTLTVSNMSPEDSSIYLCSVAGTSGRAHPYFGPGTRLLVL.

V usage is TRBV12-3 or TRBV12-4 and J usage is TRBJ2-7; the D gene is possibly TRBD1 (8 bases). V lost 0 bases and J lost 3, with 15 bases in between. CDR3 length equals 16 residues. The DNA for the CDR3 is TGTGCCAGCAGTTTAGCGGCACAGGGGGGGTACTACGAGCAGTACTTC. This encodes CASSLAAQGGYYEQYF.

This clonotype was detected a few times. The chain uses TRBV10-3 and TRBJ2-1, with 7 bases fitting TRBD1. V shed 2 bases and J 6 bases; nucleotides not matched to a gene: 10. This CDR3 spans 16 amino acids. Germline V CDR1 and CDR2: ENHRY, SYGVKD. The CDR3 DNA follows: TGTGCCATCAGTGAGCAGGGGGTATACGGGGCCAATGAGCAGTTCTTC. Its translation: CAISEQGVYGANEQFF.

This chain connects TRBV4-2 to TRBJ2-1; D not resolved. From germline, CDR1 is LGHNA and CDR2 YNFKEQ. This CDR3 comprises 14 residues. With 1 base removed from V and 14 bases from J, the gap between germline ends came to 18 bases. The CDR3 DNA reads TGTGCCAGCAGCCAAGGGCATCAACACAAACTCAAGTTCTTC. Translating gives CASSQGHQHKLKFF.

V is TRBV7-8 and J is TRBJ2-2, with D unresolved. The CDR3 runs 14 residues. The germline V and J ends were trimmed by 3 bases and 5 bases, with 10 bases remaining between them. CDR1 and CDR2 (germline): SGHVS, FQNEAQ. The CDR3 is CASSFSAATGELFF. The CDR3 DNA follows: TGTGCCAGCAGCTTCTCCGCGGCGACCGGGGAGCTGTTTTTT.

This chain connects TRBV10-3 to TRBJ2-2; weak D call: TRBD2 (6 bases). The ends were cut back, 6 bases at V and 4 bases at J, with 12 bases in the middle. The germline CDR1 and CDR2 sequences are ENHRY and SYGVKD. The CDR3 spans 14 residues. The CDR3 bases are TGTGCCATCAGCCAACTAGCTGGCACCGGGGAGCTGTTTTTT. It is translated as CAISQLAGTGELFF.

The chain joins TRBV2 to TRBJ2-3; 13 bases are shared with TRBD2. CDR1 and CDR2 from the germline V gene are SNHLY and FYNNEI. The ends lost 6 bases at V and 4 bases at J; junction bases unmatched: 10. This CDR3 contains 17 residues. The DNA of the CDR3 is TGTGCCAGCAGCGGATCCGGACTAGCGGGAGCATCAGATACGCAGTATTTT. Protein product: CASSGSGLAGASDTQYF.

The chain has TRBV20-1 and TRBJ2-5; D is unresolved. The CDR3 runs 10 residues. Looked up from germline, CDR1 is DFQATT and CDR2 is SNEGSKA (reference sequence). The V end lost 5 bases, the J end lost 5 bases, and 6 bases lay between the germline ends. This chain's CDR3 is CSAATETQYF. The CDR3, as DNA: TGCAGTGCTGCTACGGAGACCCAGTACTTC.

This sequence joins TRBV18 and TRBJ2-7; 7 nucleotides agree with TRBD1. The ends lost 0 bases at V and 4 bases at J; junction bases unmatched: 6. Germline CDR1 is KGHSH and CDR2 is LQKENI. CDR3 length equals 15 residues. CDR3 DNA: TGTGCCAGCTCACCACCGAACAGGGGCGATTACGAGCAGTACTTC. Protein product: CASSPPNRGDYEQYF.

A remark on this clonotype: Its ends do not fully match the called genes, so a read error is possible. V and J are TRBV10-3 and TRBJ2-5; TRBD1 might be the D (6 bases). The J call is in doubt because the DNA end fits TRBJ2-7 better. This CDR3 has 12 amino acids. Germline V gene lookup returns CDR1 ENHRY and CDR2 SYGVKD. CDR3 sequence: CAVRKQGTEQYF. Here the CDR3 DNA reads TGTGCCGTCAGAAAACAGGGTACCGAGCAGTACTTC.

In nucleotides, the CDR3 is TGTGCCAGCAGCAAAGAAGGGGGGGGGTCCTACAATGAGCAGTTCTTC. It specifies CASSKEGGGSYNEQFF. The chain employs TRBV21-1 and TRBJ2-1; TRBD1, as called in the table, went unchecked against the DNA. TRBV21-1 is noted as a pseudogene. The CDR3 length is 16 residues.

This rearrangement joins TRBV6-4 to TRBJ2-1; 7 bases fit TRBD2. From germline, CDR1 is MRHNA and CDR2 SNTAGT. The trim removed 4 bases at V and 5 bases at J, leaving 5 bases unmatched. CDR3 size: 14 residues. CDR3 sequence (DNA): TGTGCCAGCAGTGTCGGGCTAGCGGACAATGAGCAGTTCTTC. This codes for CASSVGLADNEQFF.

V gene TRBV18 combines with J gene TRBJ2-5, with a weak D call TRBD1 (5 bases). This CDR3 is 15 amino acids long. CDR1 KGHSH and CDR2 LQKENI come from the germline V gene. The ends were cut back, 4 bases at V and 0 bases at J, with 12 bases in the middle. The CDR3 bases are TGTGCCAGCTCACTCCACCAGGGAAACCAAGAGACCCAGTACTTC. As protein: CASSLHQGNQETQYF.

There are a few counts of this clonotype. The CDR3 sequence: CATGQVAETQYF. The DNA for the CDR3 is TGTGCCACAGGACAGGTGGCGGAGACCCAGTACTTC. The rearrangement joins TRBV12-3 or TRBV12-4 to TRBJ2-5, with TRBD1 identical over 7 bases. The CDR3 length is 12 residues. V lost 10 bases and J lost 5; bases outside the gene matches: 7.

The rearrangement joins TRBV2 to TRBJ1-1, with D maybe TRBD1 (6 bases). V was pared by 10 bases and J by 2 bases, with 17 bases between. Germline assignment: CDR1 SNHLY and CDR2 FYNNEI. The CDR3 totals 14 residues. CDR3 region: CAIGAGTLNTEAFF. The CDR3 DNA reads TGTGCCATCGGGGCCGGGACACTTAACACTGAAGCTTTCTTT. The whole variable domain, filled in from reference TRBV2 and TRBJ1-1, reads EPEVTQTPSHQVTQMGQEVILRCVPISNHLYFYWYRQILGQKVEFLVSFYNNEISEKSEIFDDQFSVERPDGSNFTLKIRSTKLEDSAMYFCAIGAGTLNTEAFFGQGTRLTVV.

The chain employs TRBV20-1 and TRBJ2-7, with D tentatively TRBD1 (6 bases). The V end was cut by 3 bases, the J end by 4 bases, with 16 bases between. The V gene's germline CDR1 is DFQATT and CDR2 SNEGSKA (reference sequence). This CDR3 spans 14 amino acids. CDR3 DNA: TGCAGTGCTAGCAGTACAGGGTCCCCTTACGAGCAGTACTTC. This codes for CSASSTGSPYEQYF.

CDR3 sequence (DNA): TGTGCCAGCAACCACGTAGGAGAGACCCAGTACTTC. Encoded protein: CASNHVGETQYF. The chain has TRBV6-6 and TRBJ2-7; no reliable D call. The end of the DNA fits TRBJ2-5 better, so the J call may be wrong. This CDR3 is 12 amino acids long. The germline gives CDR1 MNHNY, CDR2 SVGAGI (reference sequence).

Here the CDR3 reads CASSLGTTGANVLTF. The CDR3 nucleotides are TGTGCCAGCAGCTTGGGGACTACTGGGGCCAACGTCCTGACTTTC. The rearrangement uses TRBV5-6 and TRBJ2-6; possibly TRBD2 for D (6 bases). The V gene's germline CDR1 is SGHDT and CDR2 YYEEEE. Trimming left V 0 bases short and J 2 bases short, with 6 bases between. The CDR3 extends over 15 amino acids.

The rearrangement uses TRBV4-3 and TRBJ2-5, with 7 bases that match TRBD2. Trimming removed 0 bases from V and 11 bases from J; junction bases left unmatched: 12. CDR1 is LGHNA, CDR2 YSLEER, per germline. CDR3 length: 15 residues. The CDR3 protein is CASSQDRLVRGGQYF. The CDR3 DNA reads TGCGCCAGCAGCCAAGATAGGCTTGTGCGGGGAGGGCAGTACTTC.

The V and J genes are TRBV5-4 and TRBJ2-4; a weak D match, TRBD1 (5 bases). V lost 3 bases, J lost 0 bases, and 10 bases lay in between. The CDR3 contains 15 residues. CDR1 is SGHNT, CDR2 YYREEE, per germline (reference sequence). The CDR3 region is CASSSLGVAKNIQYF. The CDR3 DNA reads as TGTGCCAGCAGCTCTCTAGGGGTAGCCAAAAACATTCAGTACTTC. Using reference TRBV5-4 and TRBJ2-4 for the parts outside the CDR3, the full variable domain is ETGVTQSPTHLIKTRGQQVTLRCSSQSGHNTVSWYQQALGQGPQFIFQYYREEENGRGNFPPRFSGLQFPNYSSELNVNALELDDSALYLCASSSLGVAKNIQYFGAGTRLSVL.

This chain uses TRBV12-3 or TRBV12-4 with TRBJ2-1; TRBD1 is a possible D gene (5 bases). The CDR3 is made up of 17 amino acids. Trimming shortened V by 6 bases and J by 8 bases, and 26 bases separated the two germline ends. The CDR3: CASRQNFGHSQGDEQFF. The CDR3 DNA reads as TGTGCCAGCAGGCAAAATTTCGGACACTCCCAGGGCGATGAGCAGTTCTTC.